This T cell receptor (beta chain) was documented in a study of cytomegalovirus exposure and HLA in healthy donors. Notes on the study in general: Testing in vitro showed a few CMV-associated chains specific for CMV antigens.

V gave up 0 bases and J gave up 1 base, with 7 bases separating them. The CDR3 covers 14 residues. Per germline, CDR1 SGHRS and CDR2 YFSETQ. Primers: 60 Vbeta forward and 13 Jbeta reverse. The protocol was immunoSEQ multiplex PCR, while the TCRdb copy is restricted to in-frame clones and leaves out a portion. This sample yields about 110,000 clones, of which more than 60% are seen a single time; about 9.1% belongs to the top ten. On this clone itself: Antigen unknown.

The specimen sequenced was PBMCs. J is TRBJ2-5 and V is TRBV5-1; D is ambiguous. The TCR sequence derives from a woman in her forties in good health and CMV-seropositive. The DNA for the CDR3 is TGCGCCAGCAGCTTGGTTGGCCCCCAAGAGACCCAGTACTTC. Translating it yields CASSLVGPQETQYF. Full variable domain (outside the CDR3, taken from reference TRBV5-1 and TRBJ2-5): KAGVTQTPRYLIKTRGQQVTLSCSPISGHRSVSWYQQTPGQGLQFLFEYFSETQRNKGNFPGRFSGRQFSNSRSEMNVSTLELGDSALYLCASSLVGPQETQYFGPGTRLLVL.